This entry describes one TCR beta chain. This sample stems from a study of OX40 agonist ivuxolimab in advanced cancers. Generated by immunoSEQ multiplex PCR, the TCRdb table keeps only in-frame clones and is missing some. The table has 100,000 or so clones, around 89% seen once. The CDR3 consists of 15 residues. In germline, CDR1 is MNHEY, CDR2 SMNVEV (reference sequence). J gave up 9 bases and V 1 base, and 9 bases lay outside the gene matches. The chain uses TRBV27 and TRBJ2-1, with 7 bases fitting TRBD1. Here the sequenced sample was CD4+ or CD8+ T cells sorted from blood, taken in a trial of the OX40 agonist ivuxolimab. The TCR originated in an adult with an advanced solid tumor such as melanoma, head and neck, liver or kidney cancer. For the CDR3, the DNA is TGTGCCAGCAGTTTATGGGGGACAGCTGGGGGTGAGCAGTTCTTC. Protein product: CASSLWGTAGGEQFF.